The 13 T cell receptor beta chains below come from one sample, sequenced in a study of cytomegalovirus exposure and HLA in healthy donors. The study ran its PCR with 60 Vbeta and 13 Jbeta primers. TCRdb's copy holds only in-frame clones and misses some; the assay was immunoSEQ multiplex PCR. The sample contains roughly 100,000 clones, roughly four fifths of which appear only once. Specimen: PBMCs. The receptors derive from a male donor in good health and CMV-seropositive.

The chain recombines TRBV14 with TRBJ1-1; D possibly corresponds to TRBD1 (5 bases). Germline CDR1 SGHDN, CDR2 FVKESK. V was shortened by 1 base and J by 10 bases, with 16 bases between the two germline ends. The CDR3 loop spans 14 amino acids. The CDR3 sequence is CASSQVGGGSRAFF. Here the CDR3 DNA reads TGTGCCAGCAGCCAAGTAGGCGGGGGGAGTAGAGCTTTCTTT.

The chain is built from TRBV29-1 and TRBJ2-5; 12 bases are a match to TRBD2. The CDR3 totals 16 residues. The germline CDR1 and CDR2 sequences are SQVTM and ANQGSEA. J lost 5 bases, V lost 1 base, and 8 bases had no gene match. The CDR3 DNA sequence: TGCAGCGTTGAAGCAGGACTAGCGGGACTAAGGGAGACCCAGTACTTC. It translates to CSVEAGLAGLRETQYF.

The rearrangement joins TRBV5-1 to TRBJ2-1; 11 bases agree with TRBD2. Germline V lookup: CDR1 SGHRS, CDR2 YFSETQ. The junction had 5 bases not matched to a gene; V was cut back by 4 bases and J by 5 bases. There are 15 residues in the CDR3. CDR3 residues: CASSPGTSGHNEQFF. Written as DNA, the CDR3 is TGCGCCAGCAGCCCCGGGACTAGCGGACACAATGAGCAGTTCTTC.

This rearrangement joins TRBV12-5 to TRBJ2-1; 15 bases align to TRBD2. Germline assignment: CDR1 LGHNT and CDR2 FRNRAP. This CDR3 region has 17 residues. The junction had 3 bases not matched to a gene; V was cut back by 1 base and J by 5 bases. CDR3 sequence: CASGLGGLAGGNNEQFF. Written as DNA, the CDR3 is TGTGCTAGTGGTTTGGGAGGACTAGCGGGAGGGAACAATGAGCAGTTCTTC.

The chain joins TRBV7-9 to TRBJ2-5; the match to TRBD2 covers 14 bases. V dropped 5 bases and J dropped 4; count of bases not matched to a gene: 6. The CDR3 runs to 16 residues. CDR1 and CDR2 (germline): SEHNR, FQNEAQ (reference sequence). As DNA, the CDR3 is TGTGCCAGCAGCCCGGGGACTAGCGGGAGTGGAGAGACCCAGTACTTC. Its protein product is CASSPGTSGSGETQYF.

The chain combines TRBV28 with TRBJ1-1, with a possible D match to TRBD1 (6 bases). Germline V gene data show CDR1 as MDHEN and CDR2 as SYDVKM. V was cut by 5 bases and J by 7 bases, with 8 bases left in between. The length of the CDR3 is 11 residues. DNA for the CDR3: TGTGCCAGCAGTCCAGGGGTTGAAGCTTTCTTT. It translates to CASSPGVEAFF.

This clone appeared a single time. This chain connects TRBV18 to TRBJ1-2; D call uncertain. V was trimmed by 3 bases and J by 0 bases, leaving 8 bases between them. Germline assignment: CDR1 KGHSH and CDR2 LQKENI. The CDR3 runs to 14 residues. In nucleotides, the CDR3 is TGTGCCAGCTCACCGTCACAGTCTAACTATGGCTACACCTTC. Protein sequence: CASSPSQSNYGYTF.

This chain links TRBV6-5 with TRBJ1-5; 10 bases line up with TRBD1. Germline CDR1 and CDR2: MNHEY and SVGAGI. The CDR3 totals 14 residues. J was trimmed by 6 bases and V by 5 bases; bases with no gene match: 4. CDR3 DNA sequence: TGTGCCAGCAGTGCGACAGGGGGCAGTCAGCCCCAGCATTTT. It translates to CASSATGGSQPQHF.

The chain links TRBV7-2 to TRBJ2-2; D may be TRBD2 (6 bases). The CDR3 has 16 residues. Germline V lookup: CDR1 SGHTA, CDR2 FQGNSA. V lost 1 base and J 0 bases, leaving 9 bases between the germline ends. CDR3 loop: CASSLEASANTGELFF. The CDR3 nucleotides are TGTGCCAGCAGCTTAGAGGCTAGCGCGAACACCGGGGAGCTGTTTTTT.

V is TRBV6-5 and J is TRBJ2-7; D unresolved. The CDR3 spans 12 residues. Between the trimmed V and J ends, which lost 6 bases and 3 bases, there was a span of 9 bases. Germline-derived CDR1 and CDR2 are MNHEY and SVGAGI. DNA for the CDR3: TGTGCCAGCAGGGCAGGATTCTACGAGCAGTACTTC. It yields the protein CASRAGFYEQYF.

The gene calls are TRBV13 and TRBJ2-5, with TRBD2 identical over 8 bases. The CDR3 contains 14 residues. J lost 3 bases, V lost 5 bases, and 5 bases had no gene match. CDR1 PRHDT and CDR2 FYEKMQ come from the germline V gene (reference sequence). The CDR3 reads CASSPRGLEETQYF. CDR3 DNA: TGTGCCAGCAGCCCCAGGGGACTAGAAGAGACCCAGTACTTC.

V and J are TRBV5-4 and TRBJ2-7, with 10 bases fitting TRBD2. The CDR3 sequence is 15 residues long. Looked up from germline, CDR1 is SGHNT and CDR2 is YYREEE (reference sequence). The J segment lost 3 bases and the V segment lost 4 bases, leaving 7 bases of the junction unmatched. CDR3 DNA sequence: TGTGCCAGCAGCATCACCGGGACTAGCGTCTACGAGCAGTACTTC. It codes for CASSITGTSVYEQYF.

The rearrangement links TRBV7-2 to TRBJ2-7; 7 bases fit TRBD1. The CDR3 runs to 17 residues. Germline CDR1 SGHTA, CDR2 FQGNSA. V gave up 4 bases and J gave up 0 bases; unmatched junction bases: 12. CDR3 sequence (DNA): TGTGCCAGCAGCTCTTATTTGAACAGGGGAAGCTCCTACGAGCAGTACTTC. Translated: CASSSYLNRGSSYEQYF.